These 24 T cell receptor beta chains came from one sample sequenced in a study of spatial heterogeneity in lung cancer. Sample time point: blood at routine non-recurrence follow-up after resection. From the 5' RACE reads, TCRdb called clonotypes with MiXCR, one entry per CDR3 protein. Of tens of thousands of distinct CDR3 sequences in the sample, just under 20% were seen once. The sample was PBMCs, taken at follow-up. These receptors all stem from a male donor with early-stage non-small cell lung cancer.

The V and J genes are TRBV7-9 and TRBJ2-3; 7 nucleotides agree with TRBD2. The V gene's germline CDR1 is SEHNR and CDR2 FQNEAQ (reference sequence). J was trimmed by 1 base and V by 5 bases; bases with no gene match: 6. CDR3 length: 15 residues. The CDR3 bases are TGTGCCAGCAGCCTGACGGCGGGGGGCACAGATACGCAGTATTTT. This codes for CASSLTAGGTDTQYF.

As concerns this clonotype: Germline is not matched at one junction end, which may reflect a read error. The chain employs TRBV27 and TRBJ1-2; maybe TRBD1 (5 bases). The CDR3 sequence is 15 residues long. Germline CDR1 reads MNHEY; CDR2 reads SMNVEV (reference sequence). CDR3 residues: CASSISGQANYGYTF. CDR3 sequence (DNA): TGTGCCAGCAGTATATCAGGACAAGCCAACTATGGCTACACCTTC.

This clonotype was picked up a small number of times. The DNA of the CDR3 is TGTGCCAGCACCCAAGCCCTAGATCCCCCAGATACGCAGTATTTT. Translation gives CASTQALDPPDTQYF. This sequence joins TRBV6-2 or TRBV6-3 and TRBJ2-3; D not certain. The CDR3 contains 15 residues. Trimming stripped 7 bases from V and 4 bases from J, with 18 bases between. Germline V gives CDR1 MNHEY, CDR2 SVGEGT.

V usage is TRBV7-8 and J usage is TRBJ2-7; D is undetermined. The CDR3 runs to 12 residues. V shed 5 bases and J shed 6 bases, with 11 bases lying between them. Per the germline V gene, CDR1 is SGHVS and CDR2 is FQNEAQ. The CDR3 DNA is TGTGCCAGCAGCCCCGGGCTAGGCGAGCAGTACTTC. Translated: CASSPGLGEQYF. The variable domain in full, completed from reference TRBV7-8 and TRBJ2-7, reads GAGVSQSPRYKVAKRGQDVALRCDPISGHVSLFWYQQALGQGPEFLTYFQNEAQLDKSGLPSDRFFAERPEGSVSTLKIQRTQQEDSAVYLCASSPGLGEQYFGPGTRLTVT.

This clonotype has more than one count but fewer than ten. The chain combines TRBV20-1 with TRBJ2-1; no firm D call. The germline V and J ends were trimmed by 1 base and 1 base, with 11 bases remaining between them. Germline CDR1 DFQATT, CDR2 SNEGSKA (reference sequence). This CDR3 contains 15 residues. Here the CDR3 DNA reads TGCAGTGCTAGAGTCGTGCTAGAATCCTACAATGAGCAGTTCTTC. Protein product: CSARVVLESYNEQFF.

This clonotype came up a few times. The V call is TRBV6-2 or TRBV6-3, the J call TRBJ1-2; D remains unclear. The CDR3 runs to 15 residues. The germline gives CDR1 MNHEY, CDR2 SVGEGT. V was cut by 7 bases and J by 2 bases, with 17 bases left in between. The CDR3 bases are TGTGCCAGCACCAAAATGGGGATAAGAAACTATGGCTACACCTTC. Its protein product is CASTKMGIRNYGYTF.

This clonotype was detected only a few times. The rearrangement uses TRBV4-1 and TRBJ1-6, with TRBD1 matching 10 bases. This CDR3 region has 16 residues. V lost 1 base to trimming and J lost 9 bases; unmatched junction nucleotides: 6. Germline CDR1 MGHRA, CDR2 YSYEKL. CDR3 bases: TGCGCCAGCAGCCAAGCGCCCGACAGGGGGCTTTCACCCCTCCACTTT. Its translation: CASSQAPDRGLSPLHF.

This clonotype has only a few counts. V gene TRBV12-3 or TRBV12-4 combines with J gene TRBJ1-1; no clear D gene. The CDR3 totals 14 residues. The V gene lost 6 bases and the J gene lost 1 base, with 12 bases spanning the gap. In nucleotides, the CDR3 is TGTGCCAGCAGCCCTGGTTGGACGAACACTGAAGCTTTCTTT. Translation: CASSPGWTNTEAFF.

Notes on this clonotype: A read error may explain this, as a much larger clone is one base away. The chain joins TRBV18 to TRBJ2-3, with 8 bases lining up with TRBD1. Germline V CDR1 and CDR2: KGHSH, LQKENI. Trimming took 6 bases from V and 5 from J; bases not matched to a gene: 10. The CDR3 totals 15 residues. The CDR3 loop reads CASSLTDREIDTQYF. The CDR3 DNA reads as TGTGCCAGCTCCCTCACGGACAGGGAAATAGATACGCAGTATTTT.

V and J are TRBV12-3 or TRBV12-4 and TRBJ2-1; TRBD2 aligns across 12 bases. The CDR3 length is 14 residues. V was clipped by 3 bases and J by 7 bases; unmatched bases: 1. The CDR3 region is CASSLTSGSNEQFF. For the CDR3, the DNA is TGTGCCAGCAGTTTGACTAGCGGGAGTAATGAGCAGTTCTTC.

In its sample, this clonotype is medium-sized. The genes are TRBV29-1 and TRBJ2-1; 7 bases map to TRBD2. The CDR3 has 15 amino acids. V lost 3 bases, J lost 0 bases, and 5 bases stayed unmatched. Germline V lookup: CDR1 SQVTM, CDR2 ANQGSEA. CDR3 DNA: TGCAGCGTTGAGTTTCCTAGCGGCTCCTACAATGAGCAGTTCTTC. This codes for CSVEFPSGSYNEQFF.

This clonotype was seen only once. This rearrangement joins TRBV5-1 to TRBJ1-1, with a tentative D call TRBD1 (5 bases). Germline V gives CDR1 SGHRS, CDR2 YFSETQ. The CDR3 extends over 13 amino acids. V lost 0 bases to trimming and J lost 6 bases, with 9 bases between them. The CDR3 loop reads CASSLEGRAEAFF. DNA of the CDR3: TGCGCCAGCAGCTTGGAGGGACGGGCTGAAGCTTTCTTT.

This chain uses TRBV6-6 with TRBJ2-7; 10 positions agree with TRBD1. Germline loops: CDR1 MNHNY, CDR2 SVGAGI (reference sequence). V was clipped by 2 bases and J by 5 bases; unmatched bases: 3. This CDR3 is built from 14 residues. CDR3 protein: CASSYSGTGDEQYF. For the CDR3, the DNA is TGTGCCAGCAGTTACAGTGGGACAGGGGACGAGCAGTACTTC.

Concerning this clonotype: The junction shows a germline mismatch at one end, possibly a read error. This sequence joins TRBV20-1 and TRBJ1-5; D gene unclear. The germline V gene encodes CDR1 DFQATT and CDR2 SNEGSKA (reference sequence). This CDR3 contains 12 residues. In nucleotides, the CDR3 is TGCAGTGCTAGGGGCCACAATCAGCCCCGGCATTTT. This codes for CSARGHNQPRHF.

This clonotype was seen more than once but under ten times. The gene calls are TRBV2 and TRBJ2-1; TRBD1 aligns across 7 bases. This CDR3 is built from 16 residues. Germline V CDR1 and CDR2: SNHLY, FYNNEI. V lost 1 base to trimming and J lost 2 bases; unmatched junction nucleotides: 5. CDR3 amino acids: CASSEEPQGAYNEQFF. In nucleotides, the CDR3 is TGTGCCAGCAGTGAAGAGCCCCAGGGGGCCTACAATGAGCAGTTCTTC.

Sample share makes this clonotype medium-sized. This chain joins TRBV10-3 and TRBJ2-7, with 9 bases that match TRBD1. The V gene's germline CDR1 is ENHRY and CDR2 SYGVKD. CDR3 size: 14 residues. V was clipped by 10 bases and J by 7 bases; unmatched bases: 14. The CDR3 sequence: CATSPGQGSDEQYF. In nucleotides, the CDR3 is TGTGCCACATCCCCGGGACAGGGATCGGATGAGCAGTACTTC.

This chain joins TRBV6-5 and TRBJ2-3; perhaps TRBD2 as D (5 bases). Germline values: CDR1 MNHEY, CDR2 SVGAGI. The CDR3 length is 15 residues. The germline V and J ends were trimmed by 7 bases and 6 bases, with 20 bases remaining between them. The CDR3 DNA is TGTGCCAGCATAAGCAGCGTCGGTGGCGGGGATACGCAGTATTTT. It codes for CASISSVGGGDTQYF.

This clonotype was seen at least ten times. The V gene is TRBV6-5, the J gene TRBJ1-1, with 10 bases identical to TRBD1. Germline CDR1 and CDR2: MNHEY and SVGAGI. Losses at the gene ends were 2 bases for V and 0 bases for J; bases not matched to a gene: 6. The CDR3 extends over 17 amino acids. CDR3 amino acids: CASSYGDRGNMNTEAFF. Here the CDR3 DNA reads TGTGCCAGCAGTTACGGGGACAGGGGCAACATGAACACTGAAGCTTTCTTT.

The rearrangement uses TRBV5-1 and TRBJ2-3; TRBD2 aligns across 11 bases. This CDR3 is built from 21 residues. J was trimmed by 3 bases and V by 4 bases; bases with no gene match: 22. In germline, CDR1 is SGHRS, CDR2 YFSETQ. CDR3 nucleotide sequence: TGCGCCAGCAGCGGCCACGCTACGACTAGCGGGATTGACATAGAGACAGATACGCAGTATTTT. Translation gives CASSGHATTSGIDIETDTQYF. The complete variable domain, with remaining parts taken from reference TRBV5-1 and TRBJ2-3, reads KAGVTQTPRYLIKTRGQQVTLSCSPISGHRSVSWYQQTPGQGLQFLFEYFSETQRNKGNFPGRFSGRQFSNSRSEMNVSTLELGDSALYLCASSGHATTSGIDIETDTQYFGPGTRLTVL.

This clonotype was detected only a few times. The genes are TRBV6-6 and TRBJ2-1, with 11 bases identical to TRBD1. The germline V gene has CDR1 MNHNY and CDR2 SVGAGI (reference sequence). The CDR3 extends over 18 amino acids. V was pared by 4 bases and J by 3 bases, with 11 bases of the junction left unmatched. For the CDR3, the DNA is TGTGCCAGCAGTTCGCGGGACAGGGGGTTCGGGATCTACAATGAGCAGTTCTTC. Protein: CASSSRDRGFGIYNEQFF.

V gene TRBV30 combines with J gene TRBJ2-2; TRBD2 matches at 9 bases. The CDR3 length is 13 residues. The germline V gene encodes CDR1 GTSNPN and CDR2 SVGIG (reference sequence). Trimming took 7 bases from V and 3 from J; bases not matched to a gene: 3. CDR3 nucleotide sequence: TGTGCCTATAGCGGGGGTTACACCGGGGAGCTGTTTTTT. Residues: CAYSGGYTGELFF.

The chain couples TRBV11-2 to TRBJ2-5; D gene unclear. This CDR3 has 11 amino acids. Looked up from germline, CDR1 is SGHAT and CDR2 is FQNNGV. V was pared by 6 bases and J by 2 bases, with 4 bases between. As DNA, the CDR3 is TGTGCCAGCAGTCGGCAAGAGACCCAGTACTTC. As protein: CASSRQETQYF.

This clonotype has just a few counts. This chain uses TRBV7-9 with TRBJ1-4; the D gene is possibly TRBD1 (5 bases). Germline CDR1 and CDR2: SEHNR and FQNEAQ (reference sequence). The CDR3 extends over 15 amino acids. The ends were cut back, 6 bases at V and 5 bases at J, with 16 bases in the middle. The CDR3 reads CASRPGTEGNEKLFF. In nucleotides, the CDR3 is TGTGCCAGCAGACCCGGGACCGAAGGAAATGAAAAACTGTTTTTT.

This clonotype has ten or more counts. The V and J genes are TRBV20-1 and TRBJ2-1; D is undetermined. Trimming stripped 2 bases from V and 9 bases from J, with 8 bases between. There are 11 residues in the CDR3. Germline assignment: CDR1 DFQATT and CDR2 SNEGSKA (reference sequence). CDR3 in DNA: TGCAGTGCTAGAAGGAAGTTTGAGCAGTTCTTC. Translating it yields CSARRKFEQFF.